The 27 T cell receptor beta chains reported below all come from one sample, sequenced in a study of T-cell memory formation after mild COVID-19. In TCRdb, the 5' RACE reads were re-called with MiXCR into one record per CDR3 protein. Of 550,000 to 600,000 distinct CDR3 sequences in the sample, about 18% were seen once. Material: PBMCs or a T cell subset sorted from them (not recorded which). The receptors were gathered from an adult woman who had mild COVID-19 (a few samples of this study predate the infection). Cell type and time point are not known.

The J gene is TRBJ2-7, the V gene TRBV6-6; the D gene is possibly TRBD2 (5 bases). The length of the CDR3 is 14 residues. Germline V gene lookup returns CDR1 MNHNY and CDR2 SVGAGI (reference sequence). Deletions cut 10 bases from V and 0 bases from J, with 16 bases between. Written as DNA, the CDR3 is TGTGCCACCAACCCCCGGGCGGGCTCCTACGAGCAGTACTTC. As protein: CATNPRAGSYEQYF.

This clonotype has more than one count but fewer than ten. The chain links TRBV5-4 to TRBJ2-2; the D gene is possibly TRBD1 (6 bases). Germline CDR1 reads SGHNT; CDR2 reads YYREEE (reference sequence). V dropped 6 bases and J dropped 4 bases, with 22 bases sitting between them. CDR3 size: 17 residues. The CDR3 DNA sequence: TGTGCCAGCACCCGGGACAAAGGCCTCACGGGCACCGGGGAGCTGTTTTTT. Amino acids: CASTRDKGLTGTGELFF.

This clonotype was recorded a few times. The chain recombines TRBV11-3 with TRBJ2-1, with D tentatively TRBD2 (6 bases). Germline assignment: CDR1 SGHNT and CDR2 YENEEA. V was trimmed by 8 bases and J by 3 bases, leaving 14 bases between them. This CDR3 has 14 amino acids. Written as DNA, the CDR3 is TGTGCCAGCTTGGCGGGACCAAACTACAATGAGCAGTTCTTC. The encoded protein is CASLAGPNYNEQFF.

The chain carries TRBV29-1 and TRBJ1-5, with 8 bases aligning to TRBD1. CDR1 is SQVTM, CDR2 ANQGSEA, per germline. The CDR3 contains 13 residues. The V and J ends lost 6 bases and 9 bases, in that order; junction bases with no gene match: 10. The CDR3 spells CSVRTGTRSPQHF. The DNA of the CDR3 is TGCAGCGTGAGGACAGGGACCCGATCGCCCCAGCATTTT. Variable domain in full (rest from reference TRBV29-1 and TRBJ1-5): SAVISQKPSRDICQRGTSLTIQCQVDSQVTMMFWYRQQPGQSLTLIATANQGSEATYESGFVIDKFPISRPNLTFSTLTVSNMSPEDSSIYLCSVRTGTRSPQHFGDGTRLSIL.

This CDR3 reads CSARNGDLNQPQHF. The CDR3 coding sequence is TGCAGCGCTCGTAACGGCGATCTCAATCAGCCCCAGCATTTT. The chain joins TRBV29-1 to TRBJ1-5, with unresolved D. The germline V and J ends were trimmed by 7 bases and 3 bases, with 16 bases remaining between them. The CDR3 is 14 residues long. Germline CDR1 is SQVTM and CDR2 is ANQGSEA.

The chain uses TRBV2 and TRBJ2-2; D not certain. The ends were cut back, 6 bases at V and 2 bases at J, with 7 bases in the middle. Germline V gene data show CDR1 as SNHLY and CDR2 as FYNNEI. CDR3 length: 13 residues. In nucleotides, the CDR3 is TGTGCCAGCAGAAGCGAAAACACCGGGGAGCTGTTTTTT. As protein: CASRSENTGELFF.

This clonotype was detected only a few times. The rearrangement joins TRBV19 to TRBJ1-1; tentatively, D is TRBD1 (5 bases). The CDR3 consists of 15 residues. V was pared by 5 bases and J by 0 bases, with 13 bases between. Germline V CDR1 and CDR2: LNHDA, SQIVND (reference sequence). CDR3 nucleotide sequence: TGTGCCAGTAGTCCGCGACAGCGCATGAACACTGAAGCTTTCTTT. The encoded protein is CASSPRQRMNTEAFF.

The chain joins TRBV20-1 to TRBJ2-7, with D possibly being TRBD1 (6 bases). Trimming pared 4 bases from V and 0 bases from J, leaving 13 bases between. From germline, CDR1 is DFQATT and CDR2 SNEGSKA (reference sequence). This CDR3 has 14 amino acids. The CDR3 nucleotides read TGCAGTGCTACCGGACAGACCTACTCCTACGAGCAGTACTTC. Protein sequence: CSATGQTYSYEQYF.

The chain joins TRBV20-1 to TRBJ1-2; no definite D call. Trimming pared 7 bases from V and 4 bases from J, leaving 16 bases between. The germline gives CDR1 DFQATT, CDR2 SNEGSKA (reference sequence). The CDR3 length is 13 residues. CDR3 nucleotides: TGCAGTGTCCTGACGGCCGTTGGCTATGGCTACACCTTC. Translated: CSVLTAVGYGYTF.

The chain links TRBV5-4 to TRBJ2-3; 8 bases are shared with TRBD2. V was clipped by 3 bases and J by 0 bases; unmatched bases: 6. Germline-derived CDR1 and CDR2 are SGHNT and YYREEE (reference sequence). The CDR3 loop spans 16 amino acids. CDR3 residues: CASSSIAGTSTDTQYF. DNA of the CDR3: TGTGCCAGCAGCTCGATAGCGGGGACTAGCACAGATACGCAGTATTTT.

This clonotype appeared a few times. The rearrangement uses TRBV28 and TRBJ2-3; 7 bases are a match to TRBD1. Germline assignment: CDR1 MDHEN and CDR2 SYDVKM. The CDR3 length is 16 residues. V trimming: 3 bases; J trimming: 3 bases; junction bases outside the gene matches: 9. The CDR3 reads CASSFNQGVKTDTQYF. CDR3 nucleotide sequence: TGTGCCAGCAGTTTTAACCAGGGGGTTAAGACAGATACGCAGTATTTT.

CDR3 amino acids: CASSGERGFFDEQYF. In DNA, the CDR3 is TGTGCCAGCAGTGGCGAAAGAGGGTTTTTCGACGAGCAGTACTTC. This chain joins TRBV2 and TRBJ2-7, with D possibly being TRBD2 (5 bases). V was cut by 4 bases and J by 5 bases, with 18 bases left in between. The CDR3 is made up of 15 amino acids. From germline, CDR1 is SNHLY and CDR2 FYNNEI.

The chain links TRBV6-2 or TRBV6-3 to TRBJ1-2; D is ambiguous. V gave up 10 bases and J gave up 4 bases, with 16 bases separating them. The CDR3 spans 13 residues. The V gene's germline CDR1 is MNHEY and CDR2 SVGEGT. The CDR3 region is CATRAAVGYGYTF. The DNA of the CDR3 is TGTGCCACTAGGGCCGCCGTAGGCTATGGCTACACCTTC.

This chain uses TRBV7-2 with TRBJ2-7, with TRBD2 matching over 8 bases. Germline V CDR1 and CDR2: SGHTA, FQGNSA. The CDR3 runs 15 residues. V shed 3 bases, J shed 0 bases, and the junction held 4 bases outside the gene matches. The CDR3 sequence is CASSFGGAGSYEQYF. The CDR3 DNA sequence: TGTGCCAGCAGCTTCGGGGGGGCTGGCTCCTACGAGCAGTACTTC.

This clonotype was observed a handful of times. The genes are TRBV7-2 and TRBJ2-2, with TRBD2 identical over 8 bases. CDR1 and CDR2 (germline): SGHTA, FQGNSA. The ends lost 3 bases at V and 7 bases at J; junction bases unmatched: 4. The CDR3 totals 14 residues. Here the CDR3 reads CASSFRLAIGELFF. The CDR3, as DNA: TGTGCCAGCAGCTTCAGACTAGCGATCGGGGAGCTGTTTTTT.

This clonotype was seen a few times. CDR3 region: CASSSQGRGGSYNEQFF. CDR3 nucleotides: TGTGCCAGCAGCTCACAGGGCAGGGGAGGCTCCTACAATGAGCAGTTCTTC. The chain carries TRBV9 and TRBJ2-1; D assignment may be TRBD1 or TRBD2 (6 bases each). Germline CDR1 is SGDLS and CDR2 is YYNGEE. There are 17 residues in the CDR3. Trimming took off 4 bases at V and 0 bases at J, with 17 bases between the two ends.

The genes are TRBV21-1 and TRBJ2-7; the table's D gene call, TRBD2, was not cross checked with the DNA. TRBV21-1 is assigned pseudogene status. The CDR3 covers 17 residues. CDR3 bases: TGTGCCAGCAGCAACCTCCGGACTAGCGGGGGATCCTACGAGCAGTACTTC. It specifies CASSNLRTSGGSYEQYF.

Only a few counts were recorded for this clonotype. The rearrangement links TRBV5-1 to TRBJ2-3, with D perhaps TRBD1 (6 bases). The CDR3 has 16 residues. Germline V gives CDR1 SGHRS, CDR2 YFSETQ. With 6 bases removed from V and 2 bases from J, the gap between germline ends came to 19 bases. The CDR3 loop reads CASTLLVGQLTDTQYF. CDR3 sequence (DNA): TGCGCCAGCACCCTCTTGGTTGGACAGCTCACAGATACGCAGTATTTT.

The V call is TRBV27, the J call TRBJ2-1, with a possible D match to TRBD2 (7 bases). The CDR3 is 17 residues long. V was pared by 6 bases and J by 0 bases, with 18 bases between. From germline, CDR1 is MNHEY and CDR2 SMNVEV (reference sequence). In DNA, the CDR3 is TGTGCCAGCAGCAAAGACTCGGGGGGCCCCTCCTACAATGAGCAGTTCTTC. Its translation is CASSKDSGGPSYNEQFF.

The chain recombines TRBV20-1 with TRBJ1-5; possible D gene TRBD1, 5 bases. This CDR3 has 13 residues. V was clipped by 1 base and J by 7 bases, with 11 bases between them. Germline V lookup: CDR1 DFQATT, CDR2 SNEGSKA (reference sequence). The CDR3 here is CSARVTGDQPQHF. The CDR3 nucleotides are TGCAGTGCTAGAGTTACCGGGGACCAGCCCCAGCATTTT.

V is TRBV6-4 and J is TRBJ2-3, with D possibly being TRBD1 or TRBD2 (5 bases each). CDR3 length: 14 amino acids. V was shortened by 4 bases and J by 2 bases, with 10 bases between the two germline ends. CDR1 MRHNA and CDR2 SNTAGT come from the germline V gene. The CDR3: CASSGDGITDTQYF. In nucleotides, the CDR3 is TGTGCCAGCAGTGGGGACGGAATCACAGATACGCAGTATTTT.

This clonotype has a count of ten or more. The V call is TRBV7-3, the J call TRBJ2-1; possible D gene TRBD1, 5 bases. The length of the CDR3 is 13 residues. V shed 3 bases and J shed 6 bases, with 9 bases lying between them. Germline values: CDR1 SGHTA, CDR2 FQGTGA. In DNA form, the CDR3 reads TGTGCCAGCAGCTTCGACAGACGCAATGAGCAGTTCTTC. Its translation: CASSFDRRNEQFF.

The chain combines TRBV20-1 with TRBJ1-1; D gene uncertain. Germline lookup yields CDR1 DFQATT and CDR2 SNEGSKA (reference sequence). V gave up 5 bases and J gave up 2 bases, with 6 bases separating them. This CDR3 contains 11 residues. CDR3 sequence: CSAGFNTEAFF. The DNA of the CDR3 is TGCAGTGCTGGTTTCAACACTGAAGCTTTCTTT.

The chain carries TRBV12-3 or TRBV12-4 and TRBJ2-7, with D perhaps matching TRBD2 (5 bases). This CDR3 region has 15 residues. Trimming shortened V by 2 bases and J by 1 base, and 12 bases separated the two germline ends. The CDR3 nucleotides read TGTGCCAGCAGTTTAACAGTCGGCGGGTCCTACGAGCAGTACTTC. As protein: CASSLTVGGSYEQYF.

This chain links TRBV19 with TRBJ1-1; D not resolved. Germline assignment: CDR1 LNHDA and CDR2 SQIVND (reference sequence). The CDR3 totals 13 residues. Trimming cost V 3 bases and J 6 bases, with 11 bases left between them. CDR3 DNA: TGTGCCAGTAGTATGCTAGGGTTCGCTGAAGCTTTCTTT. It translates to CASSMLGFAEAFF.

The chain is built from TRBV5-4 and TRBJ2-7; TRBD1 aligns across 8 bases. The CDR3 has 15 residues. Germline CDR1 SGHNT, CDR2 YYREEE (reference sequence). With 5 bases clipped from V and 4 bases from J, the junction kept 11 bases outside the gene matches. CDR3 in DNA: TGTGCCAGCAGGCCTCAGGGGGCCCTTTTTTACGAGCAGTACTTC. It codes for CASRPQGALFYEQYF. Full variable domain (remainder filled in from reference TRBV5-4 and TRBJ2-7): ETGVTQSPTHLIKTRGQQVTLRCSSQSGHNTVSWYQQALGQGPQFIFQYYREEENGRGNFPPRFSGLQFPNYSSELNVNALELDDSALYLCASRPQGALFYEQYFGPGTRLTVT.

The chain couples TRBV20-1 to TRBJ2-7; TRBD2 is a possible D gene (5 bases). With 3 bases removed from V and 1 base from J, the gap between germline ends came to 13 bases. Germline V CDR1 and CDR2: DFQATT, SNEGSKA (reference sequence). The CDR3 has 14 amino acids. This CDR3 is CSASRSGASYEQYF. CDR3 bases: TGCAGTGCTAGTCGCAGCGGAGCGTCCTACGAGCAGTACTTC.